A single sample gave rise to the 9 T cell receptor beta chains below, sequenced in a study of blood T cell repertoires in COVID-19. Clones were sequenced by immunoSEQ multiplex PCR, and TCRdb holds only the in-frame ones, with some missing. The sample records some 490,000 clones, 75% to 90% being singletons. Sequences were obtained from PBMCs or T cells enriched from blood (not recorded which). These receptor sequences come from a woman aged 55-75 years who had recovered from COVID-19.

This clone was counted once. The chain uses TRBV4-1 and TRBJ2-6; 10 bases line up with TRBD1. With V trimmed by 1 base and J by 2 bases, 8 bases remained unmatched. Per the germline V gene, CDR1 is MGHRA and CDR2 is YSYEKL. There are 19 residues in the CDR3. In nucleotides, the CDR3 is TGCGCCAGCAGCCAAGTATCGACAGGGGGCGCGGCTGGGGCCAACGTCCTGACTTTC. It is translated as CASSQVSTGGAAGANVLTF.

V usage is TRBV24-1 and J usage is TRBJ1-2; D is uncertain. CDR3 length: 16 amino acids. Trimming removed 2 bases from V and 4 bases from J, with 16 bases in between. Germline V lookup: CDR1 KGHDR, CDR2 SFDVKD. The CDR3 sequence: CATSDSPVGDRYGYTF. The CDR3 coding sequence is TGTGCCACCAGTGATTCCCCTGTCGGGGATCGCTATGGCTACACCTTC.

The V call is TRBV5-4, the J call TRBJ2-2, with a weak D call TRBD2 (7 bases). The CDR3 has 15 amino acids. Germline-derived CDR1 and CDR2 are SGHNT and YYREEE (reference sequence). V was shortened by 4 bases and J by 6 bases, with 16 bases between the two germline ends. CDR3 coding DNA: TGTGCCAGCAGCCCTGGAGGGGGGGAGGCCGGGGAGCTGTTTTTT. Protein sequence: CASSPGGGEAGELFF.

The chain links TRBV2 to TRBJ1-3; TRBD1 might be the D (5 bases). Trimming removed 6 bases from V and 1 base from J, with 10 bases in between. Germline V lookup: CDR1 SNHLY, CDR2 FYNNEI. The CDR3 is made up of 14 amino acids. CDR3 amino acids: CASRSGGSGNTIYF. CDR3 coding DNA: TGTGCCAGCAGGAGCGGGGGGTCTGGAAACACCATATATTTT.

The chain is built from TRBV10-2 and TRBJ1-3; D uncertain. Germline CDR1 WSHSY, CDR2 SAAADI. Trimming took off 5 bases at V and 0 bases at J, with 11 bases between the two ends. This CDR3 is built from 15 residues. CDR3 sequence: CASSQMGASGNTIYF. CDR3 nucleotide sequence: TGCGCCAGCAGTCAGATGGGAGCCTCTGGAAACACCATATATTTT.

V and J are TRBV5-6 and TRBJ2-3; 8 nucleotides align to TRBD2. The J segment lost 3 bases and the V segment lost 3 bases, leaving 6 bases of the junction unmatched. The germline gives CDR1 SGHDT, CDR2 YYEEEE. The CDR3 length is 15 residues. CDR3 amino acids: CASSSLGGGTDTQYF. As DNA, the CDR3 is TGTGCCAGCAGCTCCTTGGGCGGGGGGACAGATACGCAGTATTTT. Supplemented by reference TRBV5-6 and TRBJ2-3, the full variable domain reads DAGVTQSPTHLIKTRGQQVTLRCSPKSGHDTVSWYQQALGQGPQFIFQYYEEEERQRGNFPDRFSGHQFPNYSSELNVNALLLGDSALYLCASSSLGGGTDTQYFGPGTRLTVL.

J is TRBJ2-1 and V is TRBV9; D is perhaps TRBD1 (6 bases). Trimming removed 0 bases at V and 2 bases at J, with 6 bases between. Germline V gene lookup returns CDR1 SGDLS and CDR2 YYNGEE. The CDR3 is 14 residues long. The CDR3 region has the DNA TGTGCCAGCAGCGTAGGGGACACCTACAATGAGCAGTTCTTC. Amino acids: CASSVGDTYNEQFF.

This chain joins TRBV9 and TRBJ2-7; TRBD1 matches 8 bases. Germline assignment: CDR1 SGDLS and CDR2 YYNGEE. The CDR3 contains 13 residues. Trimming cost V 0 bases and J 5 bases; bases outside gene matches: 1. The CDR3 loop reads CASSVGTGNEQYF. The CDR3 DNA is TGTGCCAGCAGCGTAGGGACAGGGAACGAGCAGTACTTC.

The J gene is TRBJ2-7, the V gene TRBV6-5; weak D call: TRBD2 (6 bases). Germline CDR1 MNHEY, CDR2 SVGAGI. This CDR3 is built from 15 residues. V was pared by 0 bases and J by 4 bases, with 13 bases between. In DNA form, the CDR3 reads TGTGCCAGCAGTTACTCTGGCGGACTACCGTACGAGCAGTACTTC. Encoded protein: CASSYSGGLPYEQYF.